This T cell receptor (beta chain) was obtained from a study of cytomegalovirus exposure and HLA in healthy donors. The CDR3 loop spans 16 amino acids. V trimming: 6 bases; J trimming: 6 bases; junction bases outside the gene matches: 15. Germline V gene sequence: CDR1 ENHRY, CDR2 SYGVKD. Both 60 Vbeta primers and 13 Jbeta primers went into the PCR. The assay was immunoSEQ multiplex PCR, and TCRdb's table has in-frame clones only and misses some. The sample holds 210,000 or so clones, about 89% seen once. Likely unrecorded immune exposures existed in these nominally healthy donors. This clone appeared once.

This chain connects TRBV10-3 to TRBJ2-3; 7 nucleotides line up with TRBD1. The clonotype comes from a man aged 25-45 years in good health and CMV-seronegative. Material for sequencing was PBMCs. The chain's CDR3 is CAIRRDSPRELDTQYF. The CDR3 DNA sequence: TGTGCCATCAGGAGGGACAGCCCGAGGGAACTTGATACGCAGTATTTT.